Listed below are T cell receptor beta chains from one sample, sequenced in a study of identical twins. TCRdb ran MiXCR on the 5' RACE reads and lists one entry per CDR3 protein. The sample gives about 490,000 distinct CDR3 sequences, roughly 15% of which show up once; around 0.48% is in the top ten. The same sample was also studied in work on yellow fever vaccine responses in identical twins.

Sequencing was performed on CD4+ T cells sorted from blood. Receptors originate from a young woman in good health. Both conserved end residues are part of each CDR3. The D gene is left open where the match is weak. The size field is filled for only some rows; it gives once, few, many or a size class.

TGCAGCGTTGACGGCGACGGTGATCAGCCCCAGCATTTT,CSVDGDGDQPQHF,NA,NA,TRBV29-1,TRBJ1-5
TGCAGTGCTAGGAAAAGATCGGGACAGATCCCCCCAGGTGGCAATGAGCAGTTCTTC,CSARKRSGQIPPGGNEQFF,few,TRBD1,TRBV20-1,TRBJ2-1
TGCAGCGTTGAGTCGTATGGTAGCGGGGGGTTTGAGCAGTTCTTC,CSVESYGSGGFEQFF,NA,TRBD2,TRBV29-1,TRBJ2-1
TGTGCCAGAAAGGGGGAGCGGCGAGGCACAGATACGCAGTATTTT,CARKGERRGTDTQYF,few,NA,TRBV7-6,TRBJ2-3
TGCGCCAGCAGCCAAGGCCCCTTTTCTGGGGCCAACGTCCTGACTTTC,CASSQGPFSGANVLTF,few,NA,TRBV4-1,TRBJ2-6
TGCAGTGCCGAGGTCGGGACTAGTGCGTATGAGCAGTTCTTC,CSAEVGTSAYEQFF,few,TRBD2,TRBV20-1,TRBJ2-1
TGTGCCACCAGTGATGTCGATCTAGCGGGAGTGGGGGATACGCAGTATTTT,CATSDVDLAGVGDTQYF,NA,TRBD2,TRBV24-1,TRBJ2-3
TGTGCCAGCTCACCCCCGGGGAGTGAGCAGTTCTTC,CASSPPGSEQFF,few,NA,TRBV18,TRBJ2-1
TGCGCCAGCAGCTTGGATGGGGGCGGGGGCCTTCAAGAGACCCAGTACTTC,CASSLDGGGGLQETQYF,few,NA,TRBV5-1,TRBJ2-5
TGTGCCAGCAGCTTAGCGCGGGGACCTAATGAAAAACTGTTTTTT,CASSLARGPNEKLFF,many,NA,TRBV7-8,TRBJ1-4
TGTGCCAGCAGCTCCCCAGCGGGGGGACGCACAGATACGCAGTATTTT,CASSSPAGGRTDTQYF,NA,TRBD2,TRBV7-9,TRBJ2-3
TGTGCCAGCAGCTTAGTAGCCTCCCGGGGAGCAACTAATGAAAAACTGTTTTTT,CASSLVASRGATNEKLFF,few,NA,TRBV11-1,TRBJ1-4
TGTGCCAGTACCCGACAGCTGGGGCACACTGAAGCTTTCTTT,CASTRQLGHTEAFF,few,NA,TRBV2,TRBJ1-1
TGCAGCGCTGTGGGACAGACGAACTATGGCTACACCTTC,CSAVGQTNYGYTF,few,TRBD1,TRBV29-1,TRBJ1-2
TGTGCCATCACCTTAAGCGGGACCGCAGATACGCAGTATTTT,CAITLSGTADTQYF,few,TRBD2,TRBV10-3,TRBJ2-3
TGTGCCAGCAGTGTTCTAGCGGGGGTTGGGGCCAACGTCCTGACTTTC,CASSVLAGVGANVLTF,NA,TRBD2,TRBV6-1,TRBJ2-6
TGCAGCGTTGGCGACCAGACCCAGTACTTC,CSVGDQTQYF,NA,NA,TRBV29-1,TRBJ2-5
TGTGCCAGCTCACCACCGAATCGTCAGATAAGAACCTACGAGCAGTACTTC,CASSPPNRQIRTYEQYF,few,NA,TRBV18,TRBJ2-7
TGTGCCAGCAGTTTAGGACAGGGACCCTACTACGAGCAGTACTTC,CASSLGQGPYYEQYF,once,TRBD1,TRBV12-3/TRBV12-4,TRBJ2-7
TGCAGCGTTGAAGAGGGCCTGTACCAAGAGACCCAGTACTTC,CSVEEGLYQETQYF,few,NA,TRBV29-1,TRBJ2-5
TGCAGCGCTACCGGGGGCGGGGAGACCCAGTACTTC,CSATGGGETQYF,few,NA,TRBV20-1,TRBJ2-5
TGTGCCAGCAGCCTACAGACAGGGTATACAGATACGCAGTATTTT,CASSLQTGYTDTQYF,NA,TRBD1,TRBV3-1,TRBJ2-3
TGCAGTGCTAGATTAGTCTCCGGGGAAGCTTTCTTT,CSARLVSGEAFF,once,NA,TRBV20-1,TRBJ1-1
TGTGCCAGCAGCCTCGGAGGGACAGGGGCGGAGACCCAGTACTTC,CASSLGGTGAETQYF,NA,TRBD1,TRBV3-1,TRBJ2-5
TGTGCCATCAGAGGGACAGGGGAAGAGACCCAGTACTTC,CAIRGTGEETQYF,NA,TRBD1,TRBV10-3,TRBJ2-5
TGTGCCACCAGGACGAACATTGAGACCCAGTACTTC,CATRTNIETQYF,few,NA,TRBV15,TRBJ2-5
TGCAGTGCTAGCCCCGGGACATTACAAGAGACCCAGTACTTC,CSASPGTLQETQYF,many,NA,TRBV20-1,TRBJ2-5
TGTGCCAGCAGCGTAGCTTCCCTGACTAGTGCCCCCTACAATGAGCAGTTCTTC,CASSVASLTSAPYNEQFF,few,NA,TRBV9,TRBJ2-1
TGCGCCAGCAGCCAGGAGGGCCTGGACAGGGGGCGCGACCCGAGCTCCTACAATGAGCAGTTCTTC,CASSQEGLDRGRDPSSYNEQFF,few,TRBD1,TRBV4-1,TRBJ2-1
TGTGCCAGCAGCTTGCCTAGTTCCAACGAGCAGTACTTC,CASSLPSSNEQYF,NA,NA,TRBV11-3,TRBJ2-7
TGCGCCAGCAACCGAGCGGGAGAGGGCGGGGAGCTGTTTTTT,CASNRAGEGGELFF,few,TRBD2,TRBV5-1,TRBJ2-2
TGTGCCAGCAGCTTGGGCACTGAGCAGTTCTTC,CASSLGTEQFF,many,NA,TRBV5-6,TRBJ2-1
TGCAGTGCTAGGTTATCGGGGGGACTAGCGGGAGCCAATGAGCAGTTCTTC,CSARLSGGLAGANEQFF,few,TRBD2,TRBV20-1,TRBJ2-1
TGTGCCAGCAGTTTCTCCGGGAAGGATCAGCCCCAGCATTTT,CASSFSGKDQPQHF,few,NA,TRBV12-3/TRBV12-4,TRBJ1-5
TGCAGTGCTAGAATTTCCCCTCCGGGGAATGAGCAGTTCTTC,CSARISPPGNEQFF,NA,NA,TRBV20-1,TRBJ2-1
TGTGCCAGCAGTTACTCGATGACTAGCGGGGGGAGAGATACGCAGTATTTT,CASSYSMTSGGRDTQYF,NA,TRBD2,TRBV6-5,TRBJ2-3
TGCGCCAGCAGCAAAGAGAGCGGGGGGGCTTGGAATGAGCAGTTCTTC,CASSKESGGAWNEQFF,once,TRBD2,TRBV5-1,TRBJ2-1
TGTGCCAGCAGCCCCTGGTACAATGAGCAGTTCTTC,CASSPWYNEQFF,few,NA,TRBV7-9,TRBJ2-1
TGCAGTGCTAGAGATCGGGCTAGCGGGGGCGTATTTTACAATGAGCAGTTCTTC,CSARDRASGGVFYNEQFF,NA,TRBD2,TRBV20-1,TRBJ2-1
TGCAGCGCCTCGACAGGAACCACAGATACGCAGTATTTT,CSASTGTTDTQYF,few,NA,TRBV29-1,TRBJ2-3
TGTGCCAGCAGCTTAGGGTGGGCCCCCGGCGGTCATTCACCCCTCCACTTT,CASSLGWAPGGHSPLHF,few,NA,TRBV7-9,TRBJ1-6
TGTGCCAGCAGCCATTGGGAGTCCCCCTCCTACGAGCAGTACTTC,CASSHWESPSYEQYF,few,NA,TRBV3-1,TRBJ2-7
TGTGCCAGCAAACCGGCTCGACAGGGGGAGGGCACTGAAGCTTTCTTT,CASKPARQGEGTEAFF,few,TRBD1,TRBV6-1,TRBJ1-1
TGTGCCAGCAGCCTAAACGGGGGTTCTAATGAAAAACTGTTTTTT,CASSLNGGSNEKLFF,few,NA,TRBV7-9,TRBJ1-4
TGTGCCAGCAGTTTAAAGTCCCTAGCGCCGGCTCCGAACACCGGGGAGCTGTTTTTT,CASSLKSLAPAPNTGELFF,many,NA,TRBV28,TRBJ2-2
TGTGCCAGCAGTGGGGGACAGGGGTTGGTTACGCAGTATTTT,CASSGGQGLVTQYF,many,TRBD1,TRBV12-3/TRBV12-4,TRBJ2-3
TGTGCCATCACGCGGTCGGAGAACACTGAAGCTTTCTTT,CAITRSENTEAFF,NA,NA,TRBV10-3,TRBJ1-1
TGTGCCAGCAGTCTAGGTAGAACTCAAGGATCTGGGGGCTACACCTTC,CASSLGRTQGSGGYTF,many,NA,TRBV12-3/TRBV12-4,TRBJ1-2